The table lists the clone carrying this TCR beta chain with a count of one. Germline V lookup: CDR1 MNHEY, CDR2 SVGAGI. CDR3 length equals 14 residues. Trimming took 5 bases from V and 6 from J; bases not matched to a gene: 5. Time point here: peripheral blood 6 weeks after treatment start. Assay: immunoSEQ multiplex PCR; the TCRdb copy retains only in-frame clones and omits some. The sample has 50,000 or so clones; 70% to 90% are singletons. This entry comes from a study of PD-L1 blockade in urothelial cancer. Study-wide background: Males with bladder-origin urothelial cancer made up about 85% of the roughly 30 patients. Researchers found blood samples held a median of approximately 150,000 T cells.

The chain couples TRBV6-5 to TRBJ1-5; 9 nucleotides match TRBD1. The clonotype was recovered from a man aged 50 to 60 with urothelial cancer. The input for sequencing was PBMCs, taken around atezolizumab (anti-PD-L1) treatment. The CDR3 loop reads CASSRTGEGQPQHF. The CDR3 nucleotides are TGTGCCAGCAGTCGGACAGGGGAGGGTCAGCCCCAGCATTTT.